Below are 5 T cell receptor beta chains sequenced from a single sample in a study of molecular identifiers for immune sequencing clone quantification. One entry per CDR3 protein results from TCRdb running MiXCR on the PCR reads. The sample includes 65,000 or so distinct CDR3 sequences, around 18% seen only once; the top ten take 1.5% to 1.9%. Sequencing input: naive CD8+ T cells from blood, with Jurkat cell RNA spiked in. Indicated subset: FACS-sorted CD8+CD4-CCR7+CD45RA+ naive T cells. The receptors were gathered from a human donor in good health. Some libraries in this study had Jurkat cell RNA spiked in.

This clonotype has ten or more counts. The gene calls are TRBV7-9 and TRBJ2-7, with D possibly matching TRBD2 (5 bases). CDR1 is SEHNR, CDR2 FQNEAQ, per germline (reference sequence). The ends were cut back, 4 bases at V and 0 bases at J, with 16 bases in the middle. This CDR3 has 16 residues. The CDR3 protein is CASSSPPGTSSYEQYF. CDR3 in DNA: TGTGCCAGCAGCTCGCCCCCAGGCACTAGCTCCTACGAGCAGTACTTC.

This clonotype has ten or more counts. The chain carries TRBV28 and TRBJ1-6; possibly TRBD1 for D (6 bases). Germline V lookup: CDR1 MDHEN, CDR2 SYDVKM. V shed 2 bases and J shed 10 bases, with 15 bases lying between them. CDR3 size: 15 residues. The CDR3 region is CASSLTGQSGSPLHF. DNA for the CDR3: TGTGCCAGCAGTTTAACGGGACAAAGTGGGTCACCCCTCCACTTT. The full variable domain, rest sourced from reference TRBV28 and TRBJ1-6, is DVKVTQSSRYLVKRTGEKVFLECVQDMDHENMFWYRQDPGLGLRLIYFSYDVKMKEKGDIPEGYSVSREKKERFSLILESASTNQTSMYLCASSLTGQSGSPLHFGNGTRLTVT.

In its sample, this clonotype was seen many times. V is TRBV28 and J is TRBJ1-1, with D perhaps TRBD1 (5 bases). CDR3 size: 15 residues. V was trimmed by 6 bases and J by 1 base, leaving 15 bases between them. CDR1 and CDR2 from the germline V gene are MDHEN and SYDVKM. CDR3 in amino acids: CASRPWGGENTEAFF. The CDR3 DNA is TGTGCCAGCAGACCCTGGGGAGGGGAGAACACTGAAGCTTTCTTT.

This clonotype was seen repeatedly, ten times or more. The rearrangement uses TRBV7-6 and TRBJ1-3; 7 bases agree with TRBD1. The CDR3 spans 15 residues. Germline V CDR1 and CDR2: SGHVS, FNYEAQ. V dropped 7 bases and J dropped 0; count of bases not matched to a gene: 6. The CDR3 is CASKLGTDSGNTIYF. CDR3 in DNA: TGTGCCAGCAAACTCGGGACAGACTCTGGAAACACCATATATTTT. Drawing the rest from reference TRBV7-6 and TRBJ1-3, the complete variable domain is GAGVSQSPRYKVTKRGQDVALRCDPISGHVSLYWYRQALGQGPEFLTYFNYEAQQDKSGLPNDRFSAERPEGSISTLTIQRTEQRDSAMYRCASKLGTDSGNTIYFGEGSWLTVV.

Many counts were recorded for this clonotype. The CDR3 nucleotides are TGTGCCAGCAGCTACAGTCTTCCAGATACGCAGTATTTT. Translated: CASSYSLPDTQYF. The rearrangement joins TRBV7-9 to TRBJ2-3; D call uncertain. Germline CDR1 and CDR2: SEHNR and FQNEAQ (reference sequence). The V end was cut by 4 bases, the J end by 4 bases, with 9 bases between. The CDR3 is 13 amino acids.